This T cell receptor (beta chain) derives from a study of cytomegalovirus exposure and HLA in healthy donors. About this clone itself: One end of the junction is discordant with germline, which a read error may explain.

CDR3 length: 14 amino acids. Germline V lookup: CDR1 SGHNT, CDR2 YYREEE (reference sequence). Use of 60 Vbeta and 13 Jbeta primers characterized the PCR. Clones were sequenced by immunoSEQ multiplex PCR, and TCRdb holds only the in-frame ones, with some missing. This sample has 100,000 to 150,000 clones, with over 70% found just once. The chain links TRBV5-4 to TRBJ2-3; no clear D. The clonotype originates from a woman aged 45-60 years in good health and CMV-seronegative. The sequenced sample consisted of PBMCs. The CDR3 coding sequence is TGTGCCAGCAGTTTGGCCTCGGTCACAGATACGCAGTATTTT. Its protein is CASSLASVTDTQYF.